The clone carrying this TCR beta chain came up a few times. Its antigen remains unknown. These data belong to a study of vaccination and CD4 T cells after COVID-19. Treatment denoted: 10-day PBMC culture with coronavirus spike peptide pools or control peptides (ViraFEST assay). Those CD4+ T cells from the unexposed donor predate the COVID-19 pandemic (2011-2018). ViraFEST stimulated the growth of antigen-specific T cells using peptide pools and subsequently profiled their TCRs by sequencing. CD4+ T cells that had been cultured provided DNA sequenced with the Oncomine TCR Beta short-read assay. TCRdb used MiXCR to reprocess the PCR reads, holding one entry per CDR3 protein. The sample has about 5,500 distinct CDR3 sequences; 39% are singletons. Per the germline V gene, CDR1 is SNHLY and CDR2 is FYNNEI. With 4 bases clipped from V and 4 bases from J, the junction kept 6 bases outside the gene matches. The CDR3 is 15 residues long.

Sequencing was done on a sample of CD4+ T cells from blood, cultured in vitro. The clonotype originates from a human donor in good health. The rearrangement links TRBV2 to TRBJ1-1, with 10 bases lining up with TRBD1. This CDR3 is CASSGQGAVSTEAFF. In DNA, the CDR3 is TGTGCCAGCAGTGGACAGGGGGCTGTTAGCACTGAAGCTTTCTTT.